The source of this T cell receptor beta chain is a study of Tregs in tolerant kidney transplant recipients. Study results and caveats: Biological reproducibility was not directly addressed in this study. Few patients were studied, so findings need validation in larger groups. Expanding Tregs on activated donor B cells appeared to best identify donor-specific TCRbeta clones.

The assay was immunoSEQ multiplex PCR, and TCRdb's table has in-frame clones only and misses some. The data hold 95,000 or so clones, with approximately 94% observed a single time. Recipients received nonmyeloablative bone marrow transplants from related graft donors, with transient mixed chimerism. Unstimulated regulatory T cells (CD4+CD25+CD127-), CD4+CD25- non-regulatory cells, CD4 and CD8 cells were FACS-sorted from thawed PBMCs. Germline values: CDR1 SNHLY, CDR2 FYNNEI. Trimming stripped 7 bases from V and 4 bases from J, with 16 bases between. The CDR3 runs to 14 residues. About this clone: The target antigen is unknown.

Sequencing was performed on CD4+ T cells from blood (PBMCs), taken 12 months after the transplant. The chain employs TRBV2 and TRBJ1-1; D perhaps matches TRBD1 (5 bases). This TCR came from a human patient who received a combined kidney and bone marrow transplant. The graft donor may have given rise to some T cells. The chain's CDR3 is CASTYGGAFTEAFF. CDR3 sequence (DNA): TGTGCCAGCACATATGGTGGGGCCTTCACTGAAGCTTTCTTT.